This TCR beta chain was observed in a study of blood T cell repertoires in COVID-19 (TCRdb year 2020). Some background on the complete study: The collaborator samples originated in the United States, Italy and Spain and spanned the acute and convalescent phases of COVID-19. Sample metadata almost always included a de-identified subject ID, COVID-19 status, age in years and sex. Where HLA class I and class II types were available, the types were taken from metadata supplied by the sample provider, not from assay-based typing. A freely available public database, intended as a resource for researchers studying the immune response to SARS-CoV-2, is where the repertoires were released. The dataset comprised deeply sampled blood TCRbeta repertoires from subjects exposed to, actively infected with, or recovered from COVID-19. The prospective study material was composed of cDNA or gDNA derived from T cells, B-cell-depleted T cells, or PBMCs. Samples came from the ongoing ImmuneRACE study (first 160 participants) plus 1,254 subjects from 6 global collaborators. What the research found in general, with its limitations: The quantity of clinical and demographic metadata differed by source and by participant and was supplied without curation.

One collaborating source in Seattle enrolled patients during active infection and followed them longitudinally through the course of disease. The collaborating institutions used their own protocols to collect whole blood in K2EDTA tubes. For TCRbeta analysis, collaborators shipped samples as frozen whole blood, isolated PBMCs, or DNA extracted from either of those sample types. As concerns this clone: The antigen it binds to is not known. It has no much larger one-base neighbor in the sample; base qualities were not kept.

TCRbeta CDR3 regions were amplified from genomic DNA using the immunoSEQ Assay, a bias-controlled multiplex PCR. Per the original workflow: The number of nucleated cells in each sample was estimated from the amplification of reference gene primers within the assay. Sequence reads were collapsed and filtered to measure the absolute abundance of every unique TCRbeta CDR3 rearrangement. Productive Simpson clonality was computed per sample as the square root of Simpson's diversity index over productive rearrangements. The immuneACCESS repertoire file appears here via TCRdb, limited to in-frame rearrangements. These files lack a portion of the clones; in checked studies, under half of the deficit traces to unresolved V genes, and the cause of the others is not known. V, J and clone size derive from that table, while D and trimming were established from the DNA sequence. The sample profile shows 250,000 to 350,000 clones; around 85% of them were found once. Almost 1.5% of the sample is held by the ten biggest clonotypes.

V is pruned by 0 bases and J by 2 bases, leaving 7 bases of the junction without a gene match. CDR3 length: 16 amino acids, cysteine to phenylalanine. Only the CDR3 DNA stays, 48 bases, in frame from base 1. The germline V gene (reference sequence) sets CDR1 to SGHNT and CDR2 to YYREEE. This TCR was recovered from a human donor with COVID-19, enrolled during active disease. The donor label of this sample is uncertain. Recombination joined TRBV5-4 with TRBJ2-5; 7 of the junction bases match TRBD1. Sequencing used peripheral blood. The DNA reads TGTGCCAGCAGCTTGGGAGCCGGGACAGCTCAAGAGACCCAGTACTTC. Its coded protein is CASSLGAGTAQETQYF.